Each of the 10 T cell receptor beta chains below was sequenced from the same sample in a study of cytomegalovirus exposure and HLA in healthy donors. The PCR ran on 60 Vbeta and 13 Jbeta primers. The method was immunoSEQ multiplex PCR; TCRdb's version includes in-frame clones alone and lacks a portion of them. The sample gives about 170,000 clones, approximately 80% of which show up once; about 0.8% is in the top ten. The specimen was PBMCs. These receptor sequences come from a woman aged 18-29 years in good health and CMV-seronegative.

The CDR3, as DNA: TGTGCCATCGGGACAGTGAACACTGAAGCTTTCTTT. Translated: CAIGTVNTEAFF. The chain couples TRBV10-3 to TRBJ1-1; 7 bases line up with TRBD1. CDR3 length equals 12 residues. J gave up 0 bases and V 8 bases, and 0 bases lay outside the gene matches. Germline V lookup: CDR1 ENHRY, CDR2 SYGVKD.

The chain has TRBV28 and TRBJ1-2, with TRBD1 matching 9 bases. The V and J ends lost 6 bases and 4 bases, in that order; junction bases with no gene match: 9. The V gene's germline CDR1 is MDHEN and CDR2 SYDVKM. This CDR3 region has 15 residues. This CDR3 is CASSSPGQGLYGYTF. CDR3 DNA: TGTGCCAGCAGCTCGCCGGGACAGGGTCTCTATGGCTACACCTTC.

V and J are TRBV7-9 and TRBJ1-1; D is possibly TRBD1 (6 bases). From germline, CDR1 is SEHNR and CDR2 FQNEAQ (reference sequence). The V and J ends lost 2 bases and 7 bases respectively, with 11 bases between them. The CDR3 totals 13 residues. This chain's CDR3 is CASSLSSTGEAFF. The CDR3 DNA reads TGTGCCAGCAGCTTATCTTCGACAGGTGAAGCTTTCTTT.

This chain connects TRBV5-1 to TRBJ2-4, with no clear D. The germline V gene has CDR1 SGHRS and CDR2 YFSETQ. CDR3 length: 14 amino acids. V was shortened by 0 bases and J by 7 bases, with 11 bases between the two germline ends. The CDR3 DNA reads TGCGCCAGCAGCTTGGCTGAGGTGCGGAACATTCAGTACTTC. Amino acid sequence: CASSLAEVRNIQYF.

J is TRBJ2-2 and V is TRBV19; 11 bases fit TRBD1. Germline V lookup: CDR1 LNHDA, CDR2 SQIVND (reference sequence). With V trimmed by 4 bases and J by 7 bases, 11 bases remained unmatched. This CDR3 contains 17 residues. The CDR3 sequence is CASSTADRGRVDGELFF. CDR3 nucleotide sequence: TGTGCCAGTAGTACCGCGGACAGGGGGCGGGTGGACGGGGAGCTGTTTTTT.

Regarding this clone: Other DNA sequences within the sample encode an identical CDR3. This rearrangement joins TRBV12-5 to TRBJ1-3; 9 nucleotides line up with TRBD1. Unmatched junction bases numbered 7, after V lost 9 bases and J lost 4 bases. The CDR3 is 14 amino acids. The germline V gene encodes CDR1 LGHNT and CDR2 FRNRAP. Here the CDR3 DNA reads TGTGCTAGCTCACAGGGGGCAATGGGAAACACCATATATTTT. It translates to CASSQGAMGNTIYF.

The CDR3 region has the DNA TGTGCCAGTCAACAGGGGCTCGGCTACGAGCAGTACTTC. Its translation is CASQQGLGYEQYF. The rearrangement joins TRBV19 to TRBJ2-7; TRBD1 aligns across 7 bases. This CDR3 contains 13 residues. With 8 bases clipped from V and 3 bases from J, the junction kept 7 bases outside the gene matches. CDR1 and CDR2 from the germline V gene are LNHDA and SQIVND (reference sequence).

This clone turned up a few times. V is TRBV28 and J is TRBJ2-7; 10 bases fit TRBD2. CDR3 length: 15 amino acids. The V and J ends lost 6 bases and 2 bases, in that order; junction bases with no gene match: 7. CDR1 is MDHEN and CDR2 is SYDVKM in the germline V gene. In DNA form, the CDR3 reads TGTGCCAGCAGGCCTCTAGCGGGGGAAGCCTACGAGCAGTACTTC. It yields the protein CASRPLAGEAYEQYF.

The chain is built from TRBV5-5 and TRBJ2-1; TRBD2 matches at 7 bases. The CDR3 extends over 15 amino acids. Losses at the gene ends were 6 bases for V and 0 bases for J; bases not matched to a gene: 6. Germline values: CDR1 SGHKS, CDR2 YYEKEE (reference sequence). CDR3 residues: CASKNRDYSYNEQFF. DNA for the CDR3: TGTGCCAGCAAAAACCGGGACTACTCCTACAATGAGCAGTTCTTC.

This clone was detected only once. The chain uses TRBV7-9 and TRBJ2-7; tentatively, D is TRBD1 (5 bases). This CDR3 is built from 13 residues. V lost 1 base and J 5 bases, leaving 9 bases between the germline ends. Germline-derived CDR1 and CDR2 are SEHNR and FQNEAQ (reference sequence). DNA for the CDR3: TGTGCCAGCAGCTTAGGGGGCGAGAACGAGCAGTACTTC. Translation: CASSLGGENEQYF.